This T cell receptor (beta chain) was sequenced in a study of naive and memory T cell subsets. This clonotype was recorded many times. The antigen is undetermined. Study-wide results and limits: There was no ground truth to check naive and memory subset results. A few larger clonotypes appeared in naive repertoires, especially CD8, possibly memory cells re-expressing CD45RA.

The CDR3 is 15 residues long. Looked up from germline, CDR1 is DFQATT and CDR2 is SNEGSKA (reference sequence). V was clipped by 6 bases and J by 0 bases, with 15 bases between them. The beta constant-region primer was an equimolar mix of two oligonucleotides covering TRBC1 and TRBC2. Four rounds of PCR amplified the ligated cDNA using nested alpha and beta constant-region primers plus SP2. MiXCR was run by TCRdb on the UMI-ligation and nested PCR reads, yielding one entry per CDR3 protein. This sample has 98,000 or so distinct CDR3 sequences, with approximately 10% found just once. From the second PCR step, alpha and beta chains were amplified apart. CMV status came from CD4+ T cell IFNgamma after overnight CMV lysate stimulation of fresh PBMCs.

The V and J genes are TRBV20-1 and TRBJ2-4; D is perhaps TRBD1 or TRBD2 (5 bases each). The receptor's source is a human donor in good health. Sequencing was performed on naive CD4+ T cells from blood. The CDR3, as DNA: TGCAGTGCGAGGGACCCCAAAAGAGCCAAAAACATTCAGTACTTC. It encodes CSARDPKRAKNIQYF.